This T cell receptor beta chain was captured by sequencing in a study of cytomegalovirus exposure and HLA in healthy donors. Study at large: Membership in the Caucasian-associated ancestry cluster was found for around 85% of approximately 430 genotyped donors. Regarding the study as a whole: A later analysis linked a missense variant in DCLRE1C to the trimming of TCR beta V and J genes. Reportedly, HLA-A and HLA-B alleles of most subjects were accurately predicted from TCR beta. In vitro, three CMV-associated chains proved specific for CMV antigens.

Primers for the PCR totalled 60 Vbeta and 13 Jbeta. Libraries were prepared by immunoSEQ multiplex PCR; TCRdb keeps only in-frame clonotypes and omits some of them. The sample has 130,000 to 150,000 clones; roughly 79% are singletons. This clone was seen only a few times. Its antigen is not known. V was trimmed by 11 bases and J by 4 bases, leaving 9 bases between them. CDR1 and CDR2 (germline): LNHDA, SQIVND (reference sequence). The CDR3 loop spans 10 amino acids. This TCR was recovered from a woman aged 60-75 years in good health and CMV-seropositive. The chain couples TRBV19 to TRBJ2-7, with D hard to call. Sequenced: PBMCs. The CDR3 nucleotides read TGTGCCGTGCGGAGTTACGAGCAGTACTTC. Encoded protein: CAVRSYEQYF.